One and the same sample provided the 18 T cell receptor beta chains below, sequenced in a study of shared clonotypes between healthy human individuals. TCRdb's table, derived via immunoSEQ multiplex PCR, lists solely in-frame clones and lacks some. The sample carries approximately 2,200,000 clones, 93% recorded once. CD8 cells classed as naive were CD45RO-negative and positively selected for CCR7, excluding terminally differentiated effector memory CD45RA+ cells. The sequenced sample consisted of naive CD8+ T cells from PBMCs. These receptors originate from a man aged 18 to 35 in good health. Some clones in this sample may be carry-over from other donors' samples.

In DNA, the CDR3 is TGTGCCAGCAGCTTGGGCACCACAGGGATCACCAATCAGCCCCAGCATTTT. Translation: CASSLGTTGITNQPQHF. The chain couples TRBV5-8 to TRBJ1-5; the D gene is possibly TRBD1 (6 bases). This CDR3 is 17 amino acids long. Germline CDR1 reads SGHTS; CDR2 reads YDEGEE. The V end lost 0 bases, the J end lost 3 bases, and 16 bases lay between the germline ends. Complete variable domain (other parts from reference TRBV5-8 and TRBJ1-5): EAGVTQSPTHLIKTRGQQATLRCSPISGHTSVYWYQQALGLGLQFLLWYDEGEERNRGNFPPRFSGRQFPNYSSELNVNALELEDSALYLCASSLGTTGITNQPQHFGDGTRLSIL.

This clone occurred a few times. CDR3 DNA sequence: TGTGCCAGCAGCATGACTAGCGGGGGCGGCGGGGAGCTGTTTTTT. Translation: CASSMTSGGGGELFF. The chain is built from TRBV7-6 and TRBJ2-2; 12 nucleotides match TRBD2. CDR3 length: 15 amino acids. CDR1 is SGHVS, CDR2 FNYEAQ, per germline. V shed 5 bases, J shed 7 bases, and the junction held 5 bases outside the gene matches. The entire variable domain, with the rest obtained from reference TRBV7-6 and TRBJ2-2, is as follows: GAGVSQSPRYKVTKRGQDVALRCDPISGHVSLYWYRQALGQGPEFLTYFNYEAQQDKSGLPNDRFSAERPEGSISTLTIQRTEQRDSAMYRCASSMTSGGGGELFFGEGSRLTVL.

The chain links TRBV11-2 to TRBJ2-2; 14 bases agree with TRBD2. The CDR3 is 18 amino acids. CDR1 is SGHAT and CDR2 is FQNNGV in the germline V gene. Trimming cost V 6 bases and J 4 bases; bases outside gene matches: 10. The CDR3 reads CASRQGLAGVGSTGELFF. The DNA for the CDR3 is TGTGCCAGCAGACAGGGACTAGCGGGAGTGGGGAGCACCGGGGAGCTGTTTTTT.

J is TRBJ2-5 and V is TRBV7-9; D is possibly TRBD2 (6 bases). The CDR3 covers 16 residues. CDR1 is SEHNR, CDR2 FQNEAQ, per germline (reference sequence). The V end lost 2 bases, the J end lost 5 bases, and 18 bases lay between the germline ends. The DNA for the CDR3 is TGTGCCAGCAGCTTATACGTTACGGGAGTAGGGGAGACCCAGTACTTC. It codes for CASSLYVTGVGETQYF.

This chain connects TRBV19 to TRBJ2-3; 11 bases are a match to TRBD2. V gave up 1 base and J gave up 10 bases; unmatched junction bases: 4. The V gene's germline CDR1 is LNHDA and CDR2 SQIVND (reference sequence). This CDR3 contains 14 residues. CDR3 nucleotides: TGTGCCAGTAGTATAGGTGGTAGCGGGAGGGCGCAGTATTTT. It yields the protein CASSIGGSGRAQYF.

This sequence joins TRBV28 and TRBJ2-1; 10 nucleotides align to TRBD2. Per germline, CDR1 MDHEN and CDR2 SYDVKM. The CDR3 runs 16 residues. With V trimmed by 7 bases and J by 5 bases, 11 bases remained unmatched. CDR3: CASTKPGLAYHNEQFF. In nucleotides, the CDR3 is TGTGCCAGCACCAAACCGGGACTAGCGTATCACAATGAGCAGTTCTTC. Together with reference TRBV28 and TRBJ2-1, the CDR3 gives the full variable domain: DVKVTQSSRYLVKRTGEKVFLECVQDMDHENMFWYRQDPGLGLRLIYFSYDVKMKEKGDIPEGYSVSREKKERFSLILESASTNQTSMYLCASTKPGLAYHNEQFFGPGTRLTVL.

This chain joins TRBV27 and TRBJ2-3, with D unresolved. The ends were cut back, 5 bases at V and 2 bases at J, with 11 bases in the middle. The CDR3 runs 14 residues. Germline V gene sequence: CDR1 MNHEY, CDR2 SMNVEV (reference sequence). CDR3 protein: CASSLDIATDTQYF. In nucleotides, the CDR3 is TGTGCCAGCAGTCTTGACATTGCCACAGATACGCAGTATTTT.

The chain recombines TRBV4-1 with TRBJ2-4, with D uncertain. V was trimmed by 4 bases and J by 7 bases, leaving 29 bases between them. CDR3 length equals 19 residues. Germline values: CDR1 MGHRA, CDR2 YSYEKL. CDR3 DNA: TGCGCCAGCAGCCCCCAAGATCGCCAGGTAGAGACCGGAGCCAACATTCAGTACTTC. It codes for CASSPQDRQVETGANIQYF.

The chain carries TRBV29-1 and TRBJ2-1; 7 bases fit TRBD2. This CDR3 spans 11 amino acids. Losses at the gene ends were 3 bases for V and 13 bases for J; bases not matched to a gene: 6. Germline assignment: CDR1 SQVTM and CDR2 ANQGSEA. CDR3 DNA sequence: TGCAGCGTTGACCGACTAGCAGTACAGTTCTTC. It is translated as CSVDRLAVQFF.

The rearrangement uses TRBV10-3 and TRBJ1-2, with 7 positions matching TRBD1. The CDR3 runs 15 residues. V dropped 2 bases and J dropped 6; count of bases not matched to a gene: 9. Germline assignment: CDR1 ENHRY and CDR2 SYGVKD. The CDR3 is CAISEPAEGANGYTF. As DNA, the CDR3 is TGTGCCATCAGTGAGCCAGCTGAGGGGGCGAATGGCTACACCTTC.

This clone is a singleton in its sample. V gene TRBV28 combines with J gene TRBJ2-3, with D perhaps TRBD1 (5 bases). Per germline, CDR1 MDHEN and CDR2 SYDVKM. V was clipped by 10 bases and J by 5 bases, with 7 bases between them. The CDR3 runs to 10 residues. This CDR3 is CATTGDTQYF. The CDR3 DNA sequence: TGTGCCACCACAGGAGATACGCAGTATTTT.

Remarks on this clone: The sample has other DNA sequences that encode this CDR3 too. The CDR3: CASSDSPGMNTEAFF. CDR3 nucleotide sequence: TGTGCCAGCAGTGACTCGCCGGGAATGAACACTGAAGCTTTCTTT. The rearrangement joins TRBV6-4 to TRBJ1-1; D uncertain. Trimming pared 0 bases from V and 0 bases from J, leaving 8 bases between. The length of the CDR3 is 15 residues. CDR1 MRHNA and CDR2 SNTAGT come from the germline V gene.

The chain employs TRBV28 and TRBJ2-1, with 8 bases lining up with TRBD1. Germline assignment: CDR1 MDHEN and CDR2 SYDVKM. The CDR3 loop spans 16 amino acids. Germline trimming cut 6 bases from V and 3 bases from J; bases unmatched to any gene: 10. CDR3 coding DNA: TGTGCCAGCAGCCGCTCCGGGACAGGCGACTACAATGAGCAGTTCTTC. This encodes CASSRSGTGDYNEQFF.

The CDR3 nucleotides are TGTGCCAGCAGCTTGATACAGGGGGCGCTTGGCTACACCTTC. Translated, it gives CASSLIQGALGYTF. The chain combines TRBV13 with TRBJ1-2; TRBD1 aligns across 9 bases. This CDR3 comprises 14 residues. The ends lost 3 bases at V and 7 bases at J; junction bases unmatched: 6. The germline gives CDR1 PRHDT, CDR2 FYEKMQ (reference sequence).

This chain links TRBV18 with TRBJ2-5, with TRBD2 matching over 9 bases. CDR1 is KGHSH, CDR2 LQKENI, per germline. There are 14 residues in the CDR3. Germline trimming cut 3 bases from V and 1 base from J; bases unmatched to any gene: 0. CDR3 protein: CASSPTSGQETQYF. The CDR3 region has the DNA TGTGCCAGCTCACCGACTAGCGGCCAAGAGACCCAGTACTTC. The complete variable domain, with remaining parts taken from reference TRBV18 and TRBJ2-5, reads NAGVMQNPRHLVRRRGQEARLRCSPMKGHSHVYWYRQLPEEGLKFMVYLQKENIIDESGMPKERFSAEFPKEGPSILRIQQVVRGDSAAYFCASSPTSGQETQYFGPGTRLLVL.

This clone was seen a single time. This CDR3 is also generated by other DNA sequences in the sample. The CDR3 loop is CASSVGAGNYGYTF. In nucleotides, the CDR3 is TGTGCCAGCAGCGTAGGGGCAGGGAACTATGGCTACACCTTC. The V and J genes are TRBV9 and TRBJ1-2, with TRBD1 as a possible D gene (5 bases). The germline V gene has CDR1 SGDLS and CDR2 YYNGEE. CDR3 length: 14 amino acids. Trimming left V 0 bases short and J 2 bases short, with 8 bases between. The full variable domain, completed using reference TRBV9 and TRBJ1-2, is DSGVTQTPKHLITATGQRVTLRCSPRSGDLSVYWYQQSLDQGLQFLIQYYNGEERAKGNILERFSAQQFPDLHSELNLSSLELGDSALYFCASSVGAGNYGYTFGSGTRLTVV.

This clone showed up just once. This chain connects TRBV9 to TRBJ1-1; D might be TRBD1 (5 bases). Trimming shortened V by 0 bases and J by 6 bases, and 9 bases separated the two germline ends. CDR3 length: 13 residues. Germline-derived CDR1 and CDR2 are SGDLS and YYNGEE. CDR3 coding DNA: TGTGCCAGCAGCGTAGATGTCAGGGCTGAAGCTTTCTTT. It encodes CASSVDVRAEAFF.

The V and J genes are TRBV11-1 and TRBJ2-2; maybe TRBD2 (5 bases). Germline CDR1 and CDR2: SGHAT and FQDESV (reference sequence). The CDR3 has 16 residues. Trimming took 4 bases from V and 4 from J, leaving 16 bases between them. In nucleotides, the CDR3 is TGTGCCAGCAGCTCGATATTAGCGCAAAGCACCGGGGAGCTGTTTTTT. Translated: CASSSILAQSTGELFF.